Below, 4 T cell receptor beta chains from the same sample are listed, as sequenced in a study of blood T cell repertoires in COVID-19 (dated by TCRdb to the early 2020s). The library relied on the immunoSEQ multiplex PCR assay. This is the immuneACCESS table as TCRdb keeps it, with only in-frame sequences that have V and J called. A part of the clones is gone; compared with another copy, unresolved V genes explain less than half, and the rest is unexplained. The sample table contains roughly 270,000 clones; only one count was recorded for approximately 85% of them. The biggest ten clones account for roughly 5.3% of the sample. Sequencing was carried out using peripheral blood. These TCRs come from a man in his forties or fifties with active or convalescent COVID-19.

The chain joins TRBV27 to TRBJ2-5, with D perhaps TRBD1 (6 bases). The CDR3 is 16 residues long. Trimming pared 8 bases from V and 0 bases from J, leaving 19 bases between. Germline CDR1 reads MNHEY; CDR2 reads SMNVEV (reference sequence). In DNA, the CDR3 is TGTGCCAGCGGGGGATTCGGACAGAACTACCAAGAGACCCAGTACTTC. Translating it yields CASGGFGQNYQETQYF.

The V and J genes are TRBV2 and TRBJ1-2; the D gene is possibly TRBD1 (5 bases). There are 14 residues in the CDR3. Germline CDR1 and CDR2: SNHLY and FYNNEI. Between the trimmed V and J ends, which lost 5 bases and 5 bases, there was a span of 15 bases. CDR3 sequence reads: CASSPQGSNYGYTF. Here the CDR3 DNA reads TGTGCCAGCAGTCCGCAGGGAAGTAATTATGGCTACACCTTC.

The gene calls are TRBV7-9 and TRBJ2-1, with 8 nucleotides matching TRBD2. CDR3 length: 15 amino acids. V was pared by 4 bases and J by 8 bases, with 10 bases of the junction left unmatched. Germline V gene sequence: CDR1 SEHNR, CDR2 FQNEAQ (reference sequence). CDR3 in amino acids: CASSWGSGRNDEQFF. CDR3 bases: TGTGCCAGCAGCTGGGGAAGCGGGAGAAATGATGAGCAGTTCTTC. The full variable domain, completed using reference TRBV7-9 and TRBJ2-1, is DTGVSQNPRHKITKRGQNVTFRCDPISEHNRLYWYRQTLGQGPEFLTYFQNEAQLEKSRLLSDRFSAERPKGSFSTLEIQRTEQGDSAMYLCASSWGSGRNDEQFFGPGTRLTVL.

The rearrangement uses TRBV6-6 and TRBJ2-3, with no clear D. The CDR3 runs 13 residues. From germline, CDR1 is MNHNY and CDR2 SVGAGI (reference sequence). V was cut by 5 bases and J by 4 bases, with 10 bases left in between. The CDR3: CASSTGPPDTQYF. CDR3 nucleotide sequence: TGTGCCAGCAGTACTGGGCCGCCAGATACGCAGTATTTT.